The sample holds a few counts of the clone carrying this TCR beta chain. No antigen is known for it. The CDR3 loop spans 13 amino acids. Germline V CDR1 and CDR2: SQVTM, ANQGSEA. V gave up 6 bases and J gave up 1 base, with 12 bases separating them. TCRdb redid the calling of the reads with MiXCR, one entry per CDR3 protein. Seen here are almost 300,000 distinct CDR3 sequences, about 9.1% observed once, and the top ten hold over 2.5%. The data were taken from a study of T cell repertoires in cytomegalovirus infection. Study in general: The public TCR beta signatures pointed to both CMV infection and matching HLA type. Findings and limits, study-wide: Based on cumulative public TCR beta family frequency, carriers of CMV plus the relevant HLA were identified. Ex vivo responses were dominated by HLA-C-restricted CMV-specific TCR beta clonotypes.

Input material: PBMCs. The chain has TRBV29-1 and TRBJ1-1, with D tentatively TRBD1 (5 bases). The sequence was obtained from a human donor in good health (CMV status not recorded). Some clones in this sample may be carry-over from other donors' samples. Here the CDR3 DNA reads TGCAGCGTAAGCTACGGACAGAACACTGAAGCTTTCTTT. Residues: CSVSYGQNTEAFF.